This T cell receptor beta chain was documented in a study of beta chain features in type 1 diabetes. Study information: The patient and healthy donor groups were comparable for age, gender and cell yields. Study-level findings and limits: Type 1 diabetes patients had TCRB CDR3s that were shorter (moderately but significantly so) in all four CD4+ subsets.

Germline V CDR1 and CDR2: SEHNR, FQNEAQ (reference sequence). The CDR3 is 19 amino acids. V was trimmed by 1 base and J by 2 bases, leaving 18 bases between them. In all sorted populations, purity surpassed 95%. With regard to this clone: Its antigen remains unidentified.

Every isolated RNA sample was fully reverse transcribed, so sequencing captured expressed TCRB transcripts. The protocol was immunoSEQ multiplex PCR, while the TCRdb copy is restricted to in-frame clones and leaves out a portion. Among more than 25,000 clones listed, roughly half were seen once. Sequenced material: stem cell memory CD4+ T cells from blood. This clonotype was obtained from a man aged 30-40 years with type 1 diabetes. The chain uses TRBV7-9 and TRBJ2-6; D is possibly TRBD1 (5 bases). The CDR3 region has the DNA TGTGCCAGCAGCTTAGAGGGGTTGTGGATTTTAGCTGGGGCCAACGTCCTGACTTTC. Translating it yields CASSLEGLWILAGANVLTF.